This T cell receptor beta chain comes out of a study of T-cell reconstitution after alpha-beta-depleted transplantation in children. Findings and caveats of the study: Most T-cell counts and diversity one year after the transplant came from T cells that were newly produced.

TCRbeta library construction was performed incorporating unique molecular identifiers. TCRdb reanalysed the PCR reads using MiXCR and keeps one entry per CDR3 protein. The data contain around 700,000 distinct CDR3 sequences, about 12% of them seen just once; the ten biggest clones take up 0.75% to 0.85%. For this clonotype: What it recognizes is unknown.

The TCR comes from a girl aged 2-10 years with congenital amegakaryocytic thrombocytopenia, due to receive a stem cell transplant. The sample was PBMCs, taken before TCRalphabeta/CD19-depleted stem cell transplant.

CDR3 protein: CASSMWGSRDTQYF. In DNA form, the CDR3 reads TGTGCCAGCAGCATGTGGGGGAGCAGGGATACGCAGTATTTT. The chain has TRBV7-3 and TRBJ2-3, with D perhaps TRBD1 or TRBD2 (5 bases each). The CDR3 extends over 14 amino acids. Per germline, CDR1 SGHTA and CDR2 FQGTGA. With 5 bases removed from V and 6 bases from J, the gap between germline ends came to 15 bases.